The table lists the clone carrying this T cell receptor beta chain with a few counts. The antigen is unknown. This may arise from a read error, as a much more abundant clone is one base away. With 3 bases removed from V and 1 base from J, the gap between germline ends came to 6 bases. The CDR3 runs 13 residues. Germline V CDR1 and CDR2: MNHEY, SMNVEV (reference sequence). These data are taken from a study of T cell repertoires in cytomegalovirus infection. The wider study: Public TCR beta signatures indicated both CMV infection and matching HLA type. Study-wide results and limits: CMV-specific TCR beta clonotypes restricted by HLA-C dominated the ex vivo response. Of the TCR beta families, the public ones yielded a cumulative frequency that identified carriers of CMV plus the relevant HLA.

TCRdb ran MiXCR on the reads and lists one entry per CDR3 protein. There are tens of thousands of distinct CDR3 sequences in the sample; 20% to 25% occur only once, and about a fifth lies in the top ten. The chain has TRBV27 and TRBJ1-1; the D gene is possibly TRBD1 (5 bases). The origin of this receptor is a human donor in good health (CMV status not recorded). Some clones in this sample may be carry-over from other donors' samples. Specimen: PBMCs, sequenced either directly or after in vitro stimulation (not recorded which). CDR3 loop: CASSFQGNTEAFF. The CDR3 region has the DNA TGTGCCAGCAGTTTTCAGGGGAACACTGAAGCTTTCTTT.